The entry below describes one T cell receptor beta chain. What it recognizes is unknown. The data are from a study of beta chain features in type 1 diabetes. Whole-study findings and limits: Insertions at VDJ junctions were less frequent in type 1 diabetes patients. These patients also deleted more nucleotides at the same junctions. All four CD4+ subsets of Type 1 diabetes patients contained TCRB CDR3s that were moderately but significantly shorter.

Trimming pared 5 bases from V and 3 bases from J, leaving 14 bases between. This CDR3 is 15 amino acids long. CDR1 and CDR2 (germline): SGHRS, YFSETQ. Expressed TCRB transcripts got sequenced, as all isolated RNA was reverse transcribed. For naive, central memory and regulatory T cell samples, reads averaged roughly 3.7 million. Produced via immunoSEQ multiplex PCR; TCRdb's table is partial and in-frame only. The sample holds about 660,000 clones, around 15% seen once. Specimen: naive CD4+ T cells from blood. The V gene is TRBV5-1, the J gene TRBJ2-2; D is possibly TRBD1 (6 bases). This receptor was identified in a man aged 18 to 29 with type 1 diabetes. The CDR3: CASSPDRSYTGELFF. In DNA, the CDR3 is TGCGCCAGCAGTCCTGACAGGTCCTACACCGGGGAGCTGTTTTTT.